This TCR beta chain was captured in a study of blood T cell repertoires in COVID-19. Study details: PBMCs, B-cell-depleted T cells, or T cells were the source of the cDNA or gDNA that made up the material.

This table comes from immunoSEQ multiplex PCR, and its TCRdb copy is limited to in-frame clones, with some not included. The sample contains approximately 180,000 clones, 85% to 90% of which appear only once. CDR3 length: 15 residues. Germline V gene lookup returns CDR1 SNHLY and CDR2 FYNNEI. The V segment lost 6 bases and the J segment 1 base; nucleotides outside the gene matches: 4. Only a few counts were recorded for this clone. Sequenced: peripheral blood. J is TRBJ2-7 and V is TRBV2; 12 bases match TRBD2. This TCR derives from a human donor in a cohort sampled during active COVID-19. CDR3 DNA: TGTGCCAGCAGGGCCGGGACTAGCGGGTCCTACGAGCAGTACTTC. Protein product: CASRAGTSGSYEQYF.